The T cell receptor beta chain described here comes from a study of response to subunit inactivated influenza vaccine. The germline gives CDR1 MDHEN, CDR2 SYDVKM. Trimming shortened V by 3 bases and J by 0 bases, and 6 bases separated the two germline ends. This CDR3 has 14 residues. TCRdb redid the calling of the RT-PCR reads with MiXCR, one entry per CDR3 protein. Of about 520,000 distinct CDR3 sequences in the sample, approximately 7.8% were seen once. This clonotype was seen ten or more times. This sample comprised PBMCs from blood, obtained around 2 years after vaccination. The chain has TRBV28 and TRBJ1-3; D call uncertain. The origin of this receptor is a man in his fifties or sixties who received an inactivated influenza vaccine. CDR3: CASSFANSGNTIYF. The CDR3 nucleotides are TGTGCCAGCAGTTTCGCCAACTCTGGAAACACCATATATTTT.